This T cell receptor beta chain originates from a study of control samples from healthy donors and cancer patients. V lost 1 base, J lost 5 bases, and 8 bases stayed unmatched. CDR1 and CDR2 from the germline V gene are SGHKS and YYEKEE (reference sequence). This CDR3 has 16 residues. TCRdb keeps only in-frame clones here, not all; method: immunoSEQ multiplex PCR. The sample lists approximately 140,000 clones, roughly 94% seen once, with less than 15% in the top ten. The chain couples TRBV5-5 to TRBJ1-4, with 7 positions matching TRBD1. Sequenced material: blood. The sequence was obtained from a man in his forties or fifties in good health. The CDR3 DNA follows: TGTGCCAGCAGCTTGTATCTTGGAGGGGGCAATGAAAAACTGTTTTTT. Its translation is CASSLYLGGGNEKLFF.